A selection of T cell receptor beta chains follows, all from one sample in a study of T cell responses to AZD1222 COVID-19 vaccine. Clones were sequenced by immunoSEQ multiplex PCR, and TCRdb holds only the in-frame ones, with some missing. The top ten clones hold 5.5% of a sample with some 83,000 clones, approximately 90% of them seen once. The material was peripheral blood, obtained 28 days after the second AZD1222 dose. The receptor set was obtained from an adult who received the AZD1222 COVID-19 vaccine. The CDR3 runs from the conserved cysteine through the conserved F or W. The D gene is left open where the match is weak. A clone size is listed for some rows: how often the clone was seen (once, few, many), or a class if it is expanded.

cdr3_aa | cdr3_nt | d_call | j_call | clone_size | v_call
CASSYLPRGNGYTF | TGTGCCAGCAGTTACCTCCCCAGGGGGAATGGCTACACCTTC | TRBD1 | TRBJ1-2 | NA | TRBV6-2/TRBV6-3
CASSSPDTQYF | TGTGCCAGCAGTTCCCCTGATACGCAGTATTTT | NA | TRBJ2-3 | NA | TRBV6-5
CASRSGTVITEAFF | TGTGCCAGTAGAAGTGGGACAGTTATAACTGAAGCTTTCTTT | TRBD1 | TRBJ1-1 | NA | TRBV19
CASSQDFGLAGGSYEQYF | TGCGCCAGCAGCCAAGATTTTGGACTAGCGGGGGGGTCCTACGAGCAGTACTTC | TRBD2 | TRBJ2-7 | NA | TRBV4-1
CASSNEFITGVDTEAFF | TGTGCCAGTAGTAACGAGTTTATCACAGGGGTGGACACTGAAGCTTTCTTT | TRBD1 | TRBJ1-1 | NA | TRBV19
CASSLKGLGNTIYF | TGTGCCAGCAGTTTAAAGGGACTTGGAAACACCATATATTTT | NA | TRBJ1-3 | NA | TRBV28
CASSGDREAQHF | TGTGCCAGCAGTGGAGACAGGGAGGCCCAGCATTTT | TRBD1 | TRBJ1-5 | NA | TRBV2
CSVEYPDRPYEQYF | TGCAGCGTTGAATATCCGGACAGGCCCTACGAGCAGTACTTC | TRBD1 | TRBJ2-7 | NA | TRBV29-1
CAISGARLNTEAFF | TGTGCCATCAGTGGGGCTCGGTTAAACACTGAAGCTTTCTTT | NA | TRBJ1-1 | NA | TRBV10-3
CASSLDGQGDDYGYTF | TGTGCCAGCAGCTTGGATGGGCAGGGGGATGACTATGGCTACACCTTC | TRBD1 | TRBJ1-2 | NA | TRBV5-6
CASISQRGNTGELFF | TGTGCCAGCATCTCCCAAAGAGGGAACACCGGGGAGCTGTTTTTT | NA | TRBJ2-2 | NA | TRBV27
CASSIGQRNKNIQYF | TGTGCCAGTAGTATAGGACAGAGGAACAAAAACATTCAGTACTTC | NA | TRBJ2-4 | NA | TRBV19
CASSVESPYRGRSPLHF | TGTGCCAGCAGCGTAGAGTCGCCCTACAGGGGGCGGTCACCCCTCCACTTT | TRBD1 | TRBJ1-6 | NA | TRBV9
CASSTPPGDAGNTIYF | TGTGCCAGCAGCACCCCCCCCGGGGACGCTGGAAACACCATATATTTT | NA | TRBJ1-3 | NA | TRBV9
CASSTRNGNYGYTF | TGTGCCAGCAGCACCAGGAACGGCAACTATGGCTACACCTTC | NA | TRBJ1-2 | NA | TRBV3-1/TRBV3-2
CASSRGLGSNQPQHF | TGTGCCAGCAGCCGGGGCCTCGGGAGCAATCAGCCCCAGCATTTT | NA | TRBJ1-5 | NA | TRBV6-5
CASSQDISKAGGSSSTDTQYF | TGCGCCAGCAGCCAAGATATAAGTAAAGCGGGGGGGTCCTCTAGCACAGATACGCAGTATTTT | TRBD2 | TRBJ2-3 | NA | TRBV4-1
CASSVGQGVRETQYF | TGTGCCAGCAGTGTGGGGCAGGGGGTTCGAGAGACCCAGTACTTC | TRBD1 | TRBJ2-5 | NA | TRBV2
CASSEARQGTYEQYF | TGTGCCAGCAGTGAAGCGAGACAGGGTACCTACGAGCAGTACTTC | TRBD1 | TRBJ2-7 | NA | TRBV2
CASSSSQGRDEQYF | TGTGCCAGCAGCAGTTCACAGGGACGGGACGAGCAGTACTTC | NA | TRBJ2-7 | few | TRBV5-4
CASNQGYNSPLHF | TGTGCCAGCAACCAGGGTTATAATTCACCCCTCCACTTT | NA | TRBJ1-6 | NA | TRBV7-9
CASSLDREWNTEAFF | TGTGCCAGCAGTCTAGACAGGGAGTGGAACACTGAAGCTTTCTTT | TRBD1 | TRBJ1-1 | NA | TRBV3-1/TRBV3-2
CASSTQGIAEAFF | TGTGCCAGTAGTACGCAGGGTATCGCTGAAGCTTTCTTT | NA | TRBJ1-1 | few | TRBV19
CASGSTVDEAFF | TGTGCTAGTGGTTCGACAGTTGATGAAGCTTTCTTT | NA | TRBJ1-1 | NA | TRBV12-5
CAVRTGGTEAFF | TGTGCAGTGCGGACAGGGGGCACTGAAGCTTTCTTT | TRBD1 | TRBJ1-1 | NA | TRBV2
CATGLAPDYEQYF | TGCGCCACGGGGCTGGCCCCCGACTACGAGCAGTACTTC | NA | TRBJ2-7 | NA | TRBV5-1
CARTFVSRNQPQHF | TGCGCCAGAACCTTCGTCTCGAGAAATCAGCCCCAGCATTTT | NA | TRBJ1-5 | NA | TRBV10-1
CASGYGHLSEQFF | TGTGCCAGCGGCTACGGGCATTTGAGTGAGCAGTTCTTC | NA | TRBJ2-1 | NA | TRBV3-1/TRBV3-2
CASSAMGGGTDTQYF | TGTGCCAGCAGCGCTATGGGGGGTGGCACAGATACGCAGTATTTT | NA | TRBJ2-3 | NA | TRBV5-4
CAWSGGLAGELFF | TGTGCCTGGAGTGGGGGGCTAGCCGGGGAGCTGTTTTTT | NA | TRBJ2-2 | NA | TRBV30
CASSFTGLVLNEQFF | TGTGCCAGCAGCTTTACCGGATTGGTCCTCAATGAGCAGTTCTTC | NA | TRBJ2-1 | few | TRBV11-2
CASSQLAGGTGEQFF | TGCGCCAGCAGCCAACTAGCGGGGGGGACCGGAGAGCAGTTCTTC | TRBD2 | TRBJ2-1 | NA | TRBV4-1
CATASTGTGVNEQFF | TGTGCCACCGCCAGTACCGGGACAGGGGTCAATGAGCAGTTCTTC | TRBD1 | TRBJ2-1 | NA | TRBV19
CAISDAAGGNEKLFF | TGTGCCATCAGTGACGCCGCGGGGGGAAATGAAAAACTGTTTTTT | NA | TRBJ1-4 | NA | TRBV10-3
CASSPVSGLEQYF | TGTGCCAGCAGCCCAGTTTCAGGGCTCGAGCAGTACTTC | NA | TRBJ2-7 | NA | TRBV6-5
CASSWAESYGYTF | TGTGCCAGCAGTTGGGCCGAATCGTATGGCTACACCTTC | NA | TRBJ1-2 | few | TRBV6-2/TRBV6-3
CASSPQYLNTEAFF | TGTGCCAGCTCACCCCAATACTTGAACACTGAAGCTTTCTTT | NA | TRBJ1-1 | NA | TRBV18
CASRKGQGLLGAFF | TGTGCCAGCAGGAAGGGACAGGGGCTTTTGGGGGCTTTCTTT | TRBD1 | TRBJ1-1 | NA | TRBV6-5
CAWNRGFTGELFF | TGTGCCTGGAACAGGGGGTTCACCGGGGAGCTGTTTTTT | TRBD1 | TRBJ2-2 | NA | TRBV30
CASSPSGQAYYYGYTF | TGTGCCAGCAGCCCCTCCGGACAGGCGTATTACTATGGCTACACCTTC | TRBD1 | TRBJ1-2 | NA | TRBV7-3
CASSQGGSYNEQFF | TGTGCCAGCAGTCAGGGGGGCTCCTACAATGAGCAGTTCTTC | NA | TRBJ2-1 | NA | TRBV6-6
CASSRGGMSNQPQHF | TGTGCCAGCAGCCGGGGGGGTATGAGCAATCAGCCCCAGCATTTT | NA | TRBJ1-5 | NA | TRBV7-2
CASSLAGQNYGYTF | TGCGCCAGCAGCTTGGCGGGGCAGAACTATGGCTACACCTTC | NA | TRBJ1-2 | once | TRBV5-1
CASSPGTGENGYTF | TGTGCCAGCAGTCCCGGGACAGGGGAGAATGGCTACACCTTC | TRBD1 | TRBJ1-2 | few | TRBV2
CASSQGGVVNYGYTF | TGCGCCAGCAGCCAAGGCGGGGTCGTGAACTATGGCTACACCTTC | NA | TRBJ1-2 | NA | TRBV4-1
CASSPSGTGTYEQYF | TGCGCCAGCAGCCCGAGTGGGACAGGGACCTACGAGCAGTACTTC | TRBD1 | TRBJ2-7 | NA | TRBV5-1
CASSQDEGGLEDGYTF | TGCGCCAGCAGCCAAGATGAGGGAGGGTTAGAGGATGGCTACACCTTC | NA | TRBJ1-2 | NA | TRBV4-3
CSVVSAGNTEAFF | TGCAGCGTTGTCTCCGCCGGGAACACTGAAGCTTTCTTT | NA | TRBJ1-1 | NA | TRBV29-1
CASSIFPWTEAFF | TGTGCCAGTAGTATTTTTCCTTGGACTGAAGCTTTCTTT | NA | TRBJ1-1 | NA | TRBV19
CASSPPWQVLYF | TGTGCCAGCAGCCCCCCTTGGCAGGTTCTGTACTTC | NA | TRBJ2-7 | NA | TRBV6-2/TRBV6-3
CASSQAYEQYF | TGCGCCAGCAGCCAAGCGTACGAGCAGTACTTC | NA | TRBJ2-7 | NA | TRBV4-1
CASSILTLNYGYTF | TGTGCCAGCAGCATCCTAACACTCAACTATGGCTACACCTTC | NA | TRBJ1-2 | NA | TRBV13
CASSLYRGTNEKLFF | TGCGCCAGCAGCCTATACAGGGGAACTAATGAAAAACTGTTTTTT | TRBD1 | TRBJ1-4 | NA | TRBV5-1
CASSQVGTLNYGYTF | TGTGCCAGCAGCCAAGTAGGGACCCTGAACTATGGCTACACCTTC | NA | TRBJ1-2 | NA | TRBV3-1/TRBV3-2